Listed here are 26 T cell receptor beta chains from one sample, sequenced in a study of radiation and T cells in renal cell carcinoma (TCRdb year 2020). The time point label here, explained by the study, means: baseline pretreatment blood. The sample's treatment or condition label, decoded: 15 Gy SBRT to primary tumor, nephrectomy 4 weeks later. Library preparation used the immunoSEQ multiplex PCR assay. TCRdb holds this immuneACCESS table with in-frame rearrangements only. Some clones are missing; in checked studies, unresolved V genes explain under half, and the rest has no known cause. The sample contains about 49,000 clones, 65% to 90% of them found a single time. In total, the top ten clones hold about 33% of the sample. The specimen comprised blood, sampled from a patient whose treatment included radiotherapy and nephrectomy. These receptors all come from a woman between 65 and 79 years old with renal cell carcinoma.

The V and J genes are TRBV7-8 and TRBJ1-6, with D uncertain. Per the germline V gene, CDR1 is SGHVS and CDR2 is FQNEAQ. The ends were cut back, 1 base at V and 8 bases at J, with 9 bases in the middle. The CDR3 totals 14 residues. The CDR3 spells CASSLESAHSPLHF. CDR3 bases: TGTGCCAGCAGCTTAGAGTCAGCGCATTCACCCCTCCACTTT.

The V gene is TRBV5-1, the J gene TRBJ2-1, with TRBD2 matching 15 bases. The V segment lost 3 bases and the J segment 5 bases; nucleotides outside the gene matches: 3. Germline loops: CDR1 SGHRS, CDR2 YFSETQ. The length of the CDR3 is 16 residues. CDR3: CASSSGLAGGHNEQFF. The CDR3, as DNA: TGCGCCAGCAGCTCGGGACTAGCGGGGGGTCACAATGAGCAGTTCTTC.

The chain employs TRBV10-3 and TRBJ1-2; TRBD1 matches 8 bases. Germline CDR1 ENHRY, CDR2 SYGVKD. The CDR3 sequence is 13 residues long. V trimming: 6 bases; J trimming: 8 bases; junction bases outside the gene matches: 8. This chain's CDR3 is CAISPGQERGYTF. CDR3 coding DNA: TGTGCCATCAGCCCGGGACAGGAGCGCGGCTACACCTTC.

J is TRBJ2-7 and V is TRBV6-6; D perhaps matches TRBD1 (6 bases). From germline, CDR1 is MNHNY and CDR2 SVGAGI (reference sequence). Trimming removed 2 bases from V and 3 bases from J, with 11 bases in between. The CDR3 loop spans 14 amino acids. CDR3 sequence: CASSYPGTNYEQYF. In DNA form, the CDR3 reads TGTGCCAGCAGTTACCCCGGGACAAACTACGAGCAGTACTTC.

The table lists this clone with a count of one. The chain joins TRBV5-6 to TRBJ2-1; no clear D. This CDR3 comprises 11 residues. Germline CDR1 is SGHDT and CDR2 is YYEEEE. Trimming left V 3 bases short and J 9 bases short, with 7 bases between. The CDR3 bases are TGTGCCAGCAGCTCCGAGTTTGAGCAGTTCTTC. Translation gives CASSSEFEQFF.

The V gene is TRBV5-1, the J gene TRBJ1-5; D possibly corresponds to TRBD1 (5 bases). V lost 1 base and J lost 4, with 9 bases in between. The CDR3 contains 14 residues. Germline CDR1 reads SGHRS; CDR2 reads YFSETQ. The CDR3 DNA reads as TGCGCCAGCAGCTTGTCGGGGGGTAATCAGCCCCAGCATTTT. Its translation is CASSLSGGNQPQHF.

The chain's CDR3 is CASSPRQLQETQYF. As DNA, the CDR3 is TGTGCCAGCTCACCAAGACAGCTTCAAGAGACCCAGTACTTC. The chain recombines TRBV18 with TRBJ2-5; tentative D call: TRBD1 (5 bases). Trimming removed 2 bases from V and 2 bases from J, with 9 bases in between. The germline V gene has CDR1 KGHSH and CDR2 LQKENI. The CDR3 is 14 amino acids.

The rearrangement uses TRBV18 and TRBJ2-7; 9 nucleotides align to TRBD1. After removal of 3 bases from V and 5 bases from J, the junction contained 5 bases not matched to a gene. The CDR3 is 14 residues long. Germline CDR1 KGHSH, CDR2 LQKENI. CDR3 nucleotides: TGTGCCAGCTCACCTTCACAGGGGGCGAACGAGCAGTACTTC. This codes for CASSPSQGANEQYF.

CDR3 DNA sequence: TGCGCCAGCAGCCAGGCGGGAATCGGCTACGAGCAGTACTTC. Its protein is CASSQAGIGYEQYF. The chain uses TRBV4-1 and TRBJ2-7; tentatively, D is TRBD2 (6 bases). Germline CDR1 reads MGHRA; CDR2 reads YSYEKL. Trimming pared 3 bases from V and 3 bases from J, leaving 12 bases between. CDR3 length equals 14 residues.

The J gene is TRBJ1-1, the V gene TRBV6-5, with 8 nucleotides matching TRBD1. CDR3 size: 14 residues. The germline V gene encodes CDR1 MNHEY and CDR2 SVGAGI. Germline trimming cut 2 bases from V and 5 bases from J; bases unmatched to any gene: 4. The CDR3 spells CASSYRTGRTEAFF. The CDR3 DNA reads as TGTGCCAGCAGTTACAGGACAGGGAGAACTGAAGCTTTCTTT.

The V and J genes are TRBV5-4 and TRBJ1-2; TRBD1 matches at 9 bases. Germline V gene data show CDR1 as SGHNT and CDR2 as YYREEE (reference sequence). The CDR3 runs to 14 residues. V lost 4 bases and J lost 3; bases outside the gene matches: 4. The CDR3 DNA reads as TGTGCCAGCAGCCTACAGGGGGCGGACTATGGCTACACCTTC. Translating gives CASSLQGADYGYTF.

The chain combines TRBV6-6 with TRBJ1-2; a weak D match, TRBD1 (6 bases). Germline V gene sequence: CDR1 MNHNY, CDR2 SVGAGI (reference sequence). This CDR3 region has 12 residues. V lost 4 bases, J lost 4 bases, and 7 bases lay in between. The CDR3, as DNA: TGTGCCAGCAGTTCGGACAGCTATGGCTACACCTTC. Translating gives CASSSDSYGYTF.

This rearrangement joins TRBV18 to TRBJ1-4, with D possibly matching TRBD1 (5 bases). CDR3 size: 16 residues. Trimming shortened V by 0 bases and J by 3 bases, and 11 bases separated the two germline ends. The germline V gene encodes CDR1 KGHSH and CDR2 LQKENI. Here the CDR3 DNA reads TGTGCCAGCTCACCACCCTCCCTGGGGGCTAATGAAAAACTGTTTTTT. Its translation: CASSPPSLGANEKLFF.

This sequence joins TRBV5-1 and TRBJ2-7; 8 bases align to TRBD2. The CDR3 has 15 amino acids. Losses at the gene ends were 2 bases for V and 6 bases for J; bases not matched to a gene: 10. CDR1 is SGHRS, CDR2 YFSETQ, per germline. CDR3 residues: CASSFSGSKSGEQYF. CDR3 nucleotide sequence: TGCGCCAGCAGCTTCAGCGGGAGCAAATCGGGCGAGCAGTACTTC.

This clone was counted ten times or more. The chain joins TRBV29-1 to TRBJ2-1; D is possibly TRBD2 (6 bases). Trimming left V 6 bases short and J 8 bases short, with 23 bases between. Germline V CDR1 and CDR2: SQVTM, ANQGSEA. The CDR3 loop spans 15 amino acids. Here the CDR3 reads CSVGRDLLVGDEQFF. The CDR3 DNA is TGCAGCGTGGGAAGGGACTTGCTTGTGGGGGATGAGCAGTTCTTC.

This clone came up once. The gene calls are TRBV7-6 and TRBJ2-2; TRBD2 matches 8 bases. Unmatched junction bases numbered 9, after V lost 5 bases and J lost 1 base. Germline CDR1 is SGHVS and CDR2 is FNYEAQ. The CDR3 runs 17 residues. Here the CDR3 DNA reads TGTGCCAGCAGCACACCGCGGGGGGCCTTGAACACCGGGGAGCTGTTTTTT. Protein product: CASSTPRGALNTGELFF.

The rearrangement links TRBV19 to TRBJ1-3; D is ambiguous. This CDR3 contains 11 residues. Deletions cut 7 bases from V and 4 bases from J, with 5 bases between. Germline V CDR1 and CDR2: LNHDA, SQIVND (reference sequence). CDR3: CASKSGNTIYF. Written as DNA, the CDR3 is TGTGCCAGTAAAAGCGGAAACACCATATATTTT.

DNA for the CDR3: TGCGCCAGCAGCTTTAGTCTAGATGATGAGCAGTTCTTC. Translating gives CASSFSLDDEQFF. The genes are TRBV5-1 and TRBJ2-1; D is undetermined. The CDR3 covers 13 residues. Germline CDR1 and CDR2: SGHRS and YFSETQ. Trimming left V 2 bases short and J 8 bases short, with 11 bases between.

The chain uses TRBV4-1 and TRBJ1-2, with 7 bases matching TRBD1. J was trimmed by 0 bases and V by 4 bases; bases with no gene match: 11. This CDR3 has 17 amino acids. Germline V gene lookup returns CDR1 MGHRA and CDR2 YSYEKL. The CDR3 loop reads CASSPPLDRTSNYGYTF. The CDR3, as DNA: TGCGCCAGCAGCCCCCCTCTGGACAGGACCTCTAACTATGGCTACACCTTC.

The chain combines TRBV7-8 with TRBJ2-3, with a weak D call TRBD2 (6 bases). The CDR3 spans 15 residues. In germline, CDR1 is SGHVS, CDR2 FQNEAQ. V was cut by 1 base and J by 3 bases, with 11 bases left in between. The CDR3, as DNA: TGTGCCAGCAGCTTAGACGGGGGTAGGACAGATACGCAGTATTTT. This sequence encodes CASSLDGGRTDTQYF.

The chain joins TRBV19 to TRBJ2-1; D is ambiguous. Germline values: CDR1 LNHDA, CDR2 SQIVND (reference sequence). Trimming shortened V by 3 bases and J by 3 bases, and 12 bases separated the two germline ends. The CDR3 length is 15 residues. The CDR3 DNA reads TGTGCCAGTAGTATGGCCAAGAGGCTCTACAATGAGCAGTTCTTC. Its translation: CASSMAKRLYNEQFF.

The chain recombines TRBV7-3 with TRBJ2-3; 10 nucleotides align to TRBD2. After removal of 4 bases from V and 1 base from J, the junction contained 2 bases not matched to a gene. The germline CDR1 and CDR2 sequences are SGHTA and FQGTGA. The CDR3 length is 15 residues. For the CDR3, the DNA is TGTGCCAGCAGCTCTAGCGGGAGTGGCACAGATACGCAGTATTTT. Translation gives CASSSSGSGTDTQYF.

The gene calls are TRBV29-1 and TRBJ2-1, with D tentatively TRBD2 (6 bases). Deletions cut 4 bases from V and 7 bases from J, with 14 bases between. CDR1 is SQVTM, CDR2 ANQGSEA, per germline. This CDR3 spans 13 amino acids. In nucleotides, the CDR3 is TGCAGCGTTGTTTCGGGAGTACAGAATGAGCAGTTCTTC. This codes for CSVVSGVQNEQFF.

The genes are TRBV7-7 and TRBJ1-3; D is unclear. Trimming stripped 2 bases from V and 2 bases from J, with 10 bases between. Germline loops: CDR1 SSHAT, CDR2 FNYEAQ (reference sequence). This CDR3 spans 15 amino acids. The CDR3 here is CASSLTPRAGNTIYF. Here the CDR3 DNA reads TGTGCCAGCAGCTTAACCCCCCGGGCTGGAAACACCATATATTTT.

The CDR3 here is CASTQLRDGYEKLFF. The CDR3 DNA follows: TGTGCCAGTACTCAACTCCGGGACGGATATGAAAAACTGTTTTTT. J is TRBJ1-4 and V is TRBV19; TRBD1 is a possible D gene (5 bases). Germline CDR1 is LNHDA and CDR2 is SQIVND (reference sequence). The V gene lost 7 bases and the J gene lost 6 bases, with 18 bases spanning the gap. CDR3 length equals 15 residues.

V gene TRBV4-3 combines with J gene TRBJ2-2, with D unclear. The ends were cut back, 1 base at V and 3 bases at J, with 9 bases in the middle. Germline V lookup: CDR1 LGHNA, CDR2 YSLEER. The CDR3 is 15 residues long. The DNA for the CDR3 is TGCGCCAGCAGCCAAGTACGGCAGCACACCGGGGAGCTGTTTTTT. Translated, it gives CASSQVRQHTGELFF.